The sequence of this T cell receptor (beta chain) was determined in a study of blood T cell repertoires in COVID-19. CDR1 and CDR2 (germline): SGDLS, YYNGEE. This CDR3 has 16 residues. The ends were cut back, 0 bases at V and 8 bases at J, with 18 bases in the middle. Generated by immunoSEQ multiplex PCR, the TCRdb table keeps only in-frame clones and is missing some. This table has about 160,000 clones, roughly 80% appearing once. This TCR was recovered from a woman in her 50s who had recovered from COVID-19. Source material: PBMCs or T cells enriched from blood (not recorded which). This chain connects TRBV9 to TRBJ2-4; D may be TRBD1 (5 bases). Here the CDR3 reads CASSVGGRSGQDIQYF. The DNA for the CDR3 is TGTGCCAGCAGCGTAGGAGGCCGGTCAGGGCAAGACATTCAGTACTTC.